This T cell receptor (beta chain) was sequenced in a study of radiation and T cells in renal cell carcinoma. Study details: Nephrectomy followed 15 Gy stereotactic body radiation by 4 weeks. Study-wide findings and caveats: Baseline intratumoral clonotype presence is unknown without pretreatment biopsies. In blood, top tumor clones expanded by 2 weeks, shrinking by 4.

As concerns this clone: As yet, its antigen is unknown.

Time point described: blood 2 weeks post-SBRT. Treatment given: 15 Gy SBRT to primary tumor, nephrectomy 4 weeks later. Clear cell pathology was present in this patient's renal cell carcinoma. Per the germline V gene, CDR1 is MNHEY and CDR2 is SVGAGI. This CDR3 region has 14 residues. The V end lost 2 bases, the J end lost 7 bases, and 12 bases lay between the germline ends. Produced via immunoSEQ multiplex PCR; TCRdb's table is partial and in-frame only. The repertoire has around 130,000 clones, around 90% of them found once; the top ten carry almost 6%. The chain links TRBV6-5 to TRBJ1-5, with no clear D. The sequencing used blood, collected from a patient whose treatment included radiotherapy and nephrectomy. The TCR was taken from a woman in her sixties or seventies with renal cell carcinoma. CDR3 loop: CASSYGGRYQPQHF. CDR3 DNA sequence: TGTGCCAGCAGTTACGGAGGCAGGTACCAGCCCCAGCATTTT.